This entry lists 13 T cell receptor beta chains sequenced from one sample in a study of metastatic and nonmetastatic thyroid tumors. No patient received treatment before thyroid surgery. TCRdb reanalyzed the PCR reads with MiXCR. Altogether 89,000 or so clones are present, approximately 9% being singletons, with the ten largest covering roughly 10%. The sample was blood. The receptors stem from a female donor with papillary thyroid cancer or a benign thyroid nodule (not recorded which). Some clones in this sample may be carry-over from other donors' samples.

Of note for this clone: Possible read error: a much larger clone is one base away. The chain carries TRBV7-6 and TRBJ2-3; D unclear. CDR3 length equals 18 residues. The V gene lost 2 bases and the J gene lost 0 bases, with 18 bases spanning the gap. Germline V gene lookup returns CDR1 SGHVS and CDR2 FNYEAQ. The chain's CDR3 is CASSLNPPGSTSTDTQYF. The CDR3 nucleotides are TGTGCCAGCAGCTTAAACCCACCCGGGTCCACTAGCACAGATACGCAGTATTTT.

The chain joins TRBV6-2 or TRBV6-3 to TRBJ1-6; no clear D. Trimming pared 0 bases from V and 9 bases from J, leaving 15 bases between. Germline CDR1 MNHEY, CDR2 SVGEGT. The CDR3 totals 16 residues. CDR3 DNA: TGTGCCAGCAGTTACTCGAAGGCGGTGAGTGGTTCACCCCTCCACTTT. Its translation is CASSYSKAVSGSPLHF.

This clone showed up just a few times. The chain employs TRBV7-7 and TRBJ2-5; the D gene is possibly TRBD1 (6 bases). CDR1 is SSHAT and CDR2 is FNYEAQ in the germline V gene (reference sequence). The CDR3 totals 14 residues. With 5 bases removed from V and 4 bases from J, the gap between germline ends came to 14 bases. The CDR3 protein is CASSVNRVGETQYF. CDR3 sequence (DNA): TGTGCCAGCAGCGTGAACAGGGTCGGAGAGACCCAGTACTTC.

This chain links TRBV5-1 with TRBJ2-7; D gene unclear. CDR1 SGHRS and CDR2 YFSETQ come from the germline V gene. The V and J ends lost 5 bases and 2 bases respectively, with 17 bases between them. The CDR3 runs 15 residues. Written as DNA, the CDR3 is TGCGCCAGCAGTCATCGTGAGCATCCGCCCTACGAGCAGTACTTC. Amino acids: CASSHREHPPYEQYF.

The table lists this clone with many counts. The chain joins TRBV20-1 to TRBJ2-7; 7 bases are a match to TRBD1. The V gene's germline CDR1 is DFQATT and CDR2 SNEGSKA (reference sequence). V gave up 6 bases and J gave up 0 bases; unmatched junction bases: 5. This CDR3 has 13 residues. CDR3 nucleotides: TGCAGTGCCTTCGGACAGGTCTCCTACGAGCAGTACTTC. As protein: CSAFGQVSYEQYF.

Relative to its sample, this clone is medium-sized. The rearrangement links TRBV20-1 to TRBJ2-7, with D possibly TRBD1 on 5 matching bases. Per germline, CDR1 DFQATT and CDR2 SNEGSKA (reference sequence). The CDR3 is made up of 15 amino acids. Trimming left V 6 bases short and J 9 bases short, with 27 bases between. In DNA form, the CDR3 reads TGCAGTGCAGAAGATCCAGGACATGGGCCCCTCGGGCAGTACTTC. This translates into CSAEDPGHGPLGQYF.

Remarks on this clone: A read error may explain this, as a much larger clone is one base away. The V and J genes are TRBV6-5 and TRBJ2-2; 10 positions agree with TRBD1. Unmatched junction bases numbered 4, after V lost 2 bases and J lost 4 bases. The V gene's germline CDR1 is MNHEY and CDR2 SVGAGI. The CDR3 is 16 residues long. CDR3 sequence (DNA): TGTGCCAGCAGTTACGGGGGGACAGGGGTCACCGGGGAGCTGTTTTTT. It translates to CASSYGGTGVTGELFF.

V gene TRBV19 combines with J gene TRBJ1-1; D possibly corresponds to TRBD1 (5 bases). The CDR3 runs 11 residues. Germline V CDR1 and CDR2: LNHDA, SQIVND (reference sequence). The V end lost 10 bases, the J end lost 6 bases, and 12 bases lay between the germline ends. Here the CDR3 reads CATGRGAEAFF. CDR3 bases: TGTGCCACGGGAAGGGGCGCTGAAGCTTTCTTT.

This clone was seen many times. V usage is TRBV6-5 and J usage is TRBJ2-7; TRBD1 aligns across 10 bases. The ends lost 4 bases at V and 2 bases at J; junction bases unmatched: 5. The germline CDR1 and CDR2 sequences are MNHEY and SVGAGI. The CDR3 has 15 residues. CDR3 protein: CASSLGTGETYEQYF. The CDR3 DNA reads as TGTGCCAGCAGTTTAGGGACAGGGGAAACCTACGAGCAGTACTTC.

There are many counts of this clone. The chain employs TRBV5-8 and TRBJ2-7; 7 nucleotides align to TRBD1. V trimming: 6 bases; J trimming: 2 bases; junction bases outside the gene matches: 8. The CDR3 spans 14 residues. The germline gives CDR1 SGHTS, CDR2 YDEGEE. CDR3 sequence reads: CASTRTGTAYEQYF. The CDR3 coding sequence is TGTGCCAGCACCCGGACAGGAACAGCCTACGAGCAGTACTTC. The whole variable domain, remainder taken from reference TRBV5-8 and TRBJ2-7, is EAGVTQSPTHLIKTRGQQATLRCSPISGHTSVYWYQQALGLGLQFLLWYDEGEERNRGNFPPRFSGRQFPNYSSELNVNALELEDSALYLCASTRTGTAYEQYFGPGTRLTVT.

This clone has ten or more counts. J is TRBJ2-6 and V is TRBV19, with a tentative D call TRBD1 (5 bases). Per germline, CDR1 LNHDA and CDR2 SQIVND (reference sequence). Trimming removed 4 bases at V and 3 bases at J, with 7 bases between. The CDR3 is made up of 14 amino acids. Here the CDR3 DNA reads TGTGCCAGTAGTACAGGGTATGGGGCCAACGTCCTGACTTTC. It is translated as CASSTGYGANVLTF.

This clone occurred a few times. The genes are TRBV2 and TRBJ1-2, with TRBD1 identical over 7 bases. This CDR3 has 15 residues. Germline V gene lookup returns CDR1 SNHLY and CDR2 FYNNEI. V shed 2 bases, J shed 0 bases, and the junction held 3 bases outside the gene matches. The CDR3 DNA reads TGTGCCAGCAGTGAACAGGGACAGTCTAACTATGGCTACACCTTC. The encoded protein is CASSEQGQSNYGYTF. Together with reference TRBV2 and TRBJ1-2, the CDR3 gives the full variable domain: EPEVTQTPSHQVTQMGQEVILRCVPISNHLYFYWYRQILGQKVEFLVSFYNNEISEKSEIFDDQFSVERPDGSNFTLKIRSTKLEDSAMYFCASSEQGQSNYGYTFGSGTRLTVV.

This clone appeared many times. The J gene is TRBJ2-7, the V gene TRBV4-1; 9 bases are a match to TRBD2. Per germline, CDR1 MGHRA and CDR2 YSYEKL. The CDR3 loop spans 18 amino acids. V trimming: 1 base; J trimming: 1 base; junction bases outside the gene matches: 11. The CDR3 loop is CASSQGLIASGASYEQYF. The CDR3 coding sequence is TGCGCCAGCAGCCAAGGCTTGATCGCTAGCGGGGCATCCTACGAGCAGTACTTC.